This TCR beta chain was documented in a study of T-cell memory formation after mild COVID-19. Study summary: TCR clusters largely stayed donor specific. Study-wide results and caveats: Chiefly within CM and EM were the contracting CD4+ clones; CD8+ ones were within EMRA.

From the 5' RACE reads, TCRdb called clonotypes with MiXCR, one entry per CDR3 protein. The sample yields fewer than 140,000 distinct CDR3 sequences, over 15% seen once. V lost 4 bases, J lost 5 bases, and 1 base stayed unmatched. Germline assignment: CDR1 MNHEY and CDR2 SMNVEV (reference sequence). This CDR3 is 13 amino acids long. Regarding this clonotype: Its antigen is undetermined.

Sequencing was performed on PBMCs or a T cell subset sorted from them (not recorded which). This sequence originates from an adult woman who had mild COVID-19 (a few samples of this study predate the infection). Cell type and time point are not known. The rearrangement uses TRBV27 and TRBJ2-1; 8 nucleotides agree with TRBD2. The CDR3 protein is CASSWGLDNEQFF. CDR3 in DNA: TGTGCCAGCAGTTGGGGACTAGACAATGAGCAGTTCTTC.